This TCR beta chain stems from a study of a mutant IDH1 vaccine in newly diagnosed glioma. Study information: Vaccination was launched 4-6 weeks after radiotherapy alone, or with temozolomide cycles.

Profiling relied on immunoSEQ multiplex PCR, and the TCRdb table lists in-frame clones only, not all of them. The repertoire holds around 50,000 clones, with around 85% as singletons. The CDR3 consists of 12 residues. Germline loops: CDR1 GTSNPN, CDR2 SVGIG (reference sequence). V was shortened by 5 bases and J by 10 bases, with 15 bases between the two germline ends. The time point was: week 47, end of study. Vaccine doses each comprised 300 ug of mutant IDH1 20-mer peptide, with topical imiquimod. On this clone itself: The antigen is not known.

The sample here was PBMCs, taken from a glioma patient whose treatment included an IDH1 peptide vaccine. This sequence joins TRBV30 and TRBJ1-5; D is uncertain. The receptor was derived from a woman younger than 45 with glioma. Some clones in this sample may be carry-over from other donors' samples. The CDR3 protein is CAWGIVGQPQHF. The CDR3 DNA follows: TGTGCCTGGGGGATAGTGGGTCAACCCCAGCATTTT. The full variable domain, its missing parts supplied by reference TRBV30 and TRBJ1-5, is SQTIHQWPATLVQPVGSPLSLECTVEGTSNPNLYWYRQAAGRGLQLLFYSVGIGQISSEVPQNLSASRPQDRQFILSSKKLLLSDSGFYLCAWGIVGQPQHFGDGTRLSIL.